This T cell receptor (beta chain) was identified during a study of cytomegalovirus exposure and HLA in healthy donors. The study, taken as a whole, reports: Later on, an analysis showed TCR association rates differing by HLA locus, with DRB1 the most and HLA-C the fewest. Sequences of the TCR beta chain were said to predict the HLA-A and HLA-B alleles of most subjects accurately.

CDR1 and CDR2 (germline): MDHEN, SYDVKM. The CDR3 totals 14 residues. V lost 1 base, J lost 5 bases, and 11 bases lay in between. PCR employed 60 Vbeta and 13 Jbeta primers. Profiled with immunoSEQ multiplex PCR; TCRdb holds only in-frame clones, not every one. The sample lists under 100,000 clones, around three quarters seen once, with over 13% in the top ten. As concerns this clone: The antigen is undetermined.

This receptor was identified in a woman aged 45-65 years in good health and CMV-seropositive. Sequencing used PBMCs. The chain is built from TRBV28 and TRBJ2-5; weak D call: TRBD2 (5 bases). The CDR3 sequence is CASSLYRGRETQYF. The DNA of the CDR3 is TGTGCCAGCAGTTTATATCGGGGAAGGGAGACCCAGTACTTC.